This T cell receptor (beta chain) was obtained from a study of vaccination and CD4 T cells after COVID-19. Study details: The interval from dose two to post-vaccine sampling had a median of 72 days, and it ranged from 14 to 241.

About this clonotype: Its antigen is unknown.

Germline V gene lookup returns CDR1 SEHNR and CDR2 FQNEAQ (reference sequence). V was cut by 5 bases and J by 0 bases, with 11 bases left in between. CDR3 size: 14 residues. Sequenced with the Oncomine TCR Beta short-read assay was DNA taken from cultured CD4+ T cells. TCRdb used MiXCR to reprocess the PCR reads, holding one entry per CDR3 protein. The sample lists about 14,000 distinct CDR3 sequences, around 43% seen once, with about 10% in the top ten. Treatment: roughly 11-day PBMC culture with coronavirus spike peptide pools or control peptides (ViraFEST assay). The source is a human donor who had recovered from COVID-19. Sample: CD4+ T cells from blood, cultured in vitro. The chain is built from TRBV7-9 and TRBJ2-7; a weak D match, TRBD1 (5 bases). CDR3 sequence (DNA): TGTGCCAGCAGCCCTATGCAGGGCTCCTACGAGCAGTACTTC. The encoded protein is CASSPMQGSYEQYF.